The 18 T cell receptor beta chains below all came from one sample that was sequenced in a study of blood T cell repertoires in COVID-19. TCRdb's copy holds only in-frame clones and misses some; the assay was immunoSEQ multiplex PCR. The data show tens of thousands of clones, with around three quarters seen just once and approximately 5% held by the top ten. Sequencing used peripheral blood. These receptors all come from a human donor in a cohort sampled during active COVID-19.

The V gene is TRBV4-2, the J gene TRBJ1-5, with 7 nucleotides matching TRBD1. V lost 0 bases and J lost 2; bases outside the gene matches: 7. Germline V gene sequence: CDR1 LGHNA, CDR2 YNFKEQ. The CDR3 totals 17 residues. The CDR3 region is CASSQEPARGGNQPQHF. CDR3 nucleotide sequence: TGTGCCAGCAGCCAAGAACCCGCCAGGGGGGGCAATCAGCCCCAGCATTTT.

The chain has TRBV3-1 (or the pseudogene TRBV3-2) and TRBJ2-7; 8 nucleotides agree with TRBD1. Germline lookup yields CDR1 LGHDT and CDR2 YNNKEL (reference sequence). Trimming cost V 4 bases and J 3 bases; bases outside gene matches: 8. This CDR3 has 15 amino acids. CDR3 in DNA: TGTGCCAGCAGCCGCAGGGGGCTTGGTCGCTACGAGCAGTACTTC. It encodes CASSRRGLGRYEQYF.

V gene TRBV5-1 combines with J gene TRBJ2-5; 13 bases are shared with TRBD2. In germline, CDR1 is SGHRS, CDR2 YFSETQ. V lost 4 bases and J lost 9; bases outside the gene matches: 6. The CDR3 extends over 14 amino acids. In DNA, the CDR3 is TGCGCCAGCAGCCGACTAGCGGGGGGTCAAGCCCAGTACTTC. Protein product: CASSRLAGGQAQYF.

V is TRBV15 and J is TRBJ2-7; TRBD1 might be the D (6 bases). V gave up 1 base and J gave up 3 bases, with 13 bases separating them. The CDR3 length is 15 residues. The germline V gene encodes CDR1 LNHNV and CDR2 YYDKDF (reference sequence). CDR3 loop: CATSRGGGGYYEQYF. The CDR3 region has the DNA TGTGCCACCAGCAGAGGAGGGGGTGGGTACTACGAGCAGTACTTC.

V usage is TRBV4-1 and J usage is TRBJ2-3; TRBD2 matches 9 bases. The J segment lost 5 bases and the V segment lost 0 bases, leaving 9 bases of the junction unmatched. CDR3 size: 17 residues. Germline V gene sequence: CDR1 MGHRA, CDR2 YSYEKL. CDR3 DNA sequence: TGCGCCAGCAGCCAAGATGGTAGCGGGGGTAACGAAGATACGCAGTATTTT. This translates into CASSQDGSGGNEDTQYF.

The chain links TRBV4-3 to TRBJ1-3; 8 nucleotides line up with TRBD1. Trimming took 6 bases from V and 0 from J; bases not matched to a gene: 7. The CDR3 runs to 16 residues. CDR1 and CDR2 from the germline V gene are LGHNA and YSLEER. The CDR3 protein is CASSPGTGNSGNTIYF. The CDR3 bases are TGCGCCAGCAGTCCGGGGACAGGCAACTCTGGAAACACCATATATTTT.

The chain combines TRBV3-1 (or the pseudogene TRBV3-2) with TRBJ1-5, with D unresolved. This CDR3 region has 16 residues. Between the trimmed V and J ends, which lost 4 bases and 0 bases, there was a span of 13 bases. Germline CDR1 is LGHDT and CDR2 is YNNKEL (reference sequence). The CDR3 DNA sequence: TGTGCCAGCAGCCCCACCCCCGGTCTTAGCAATCAGCCCCAGCATTTT. Translation: CASSPTPGLSNQPQHF.

This chain connects TRBV7-9 to TRBJ1-2; tentatively, D is TRBD1 (5 bases). The CDR3 covers 14 residues. V lost 5 bases, J lost 4 bases, and 14 bases lay in between. Germline CDR1 reads SEHNR; CDR2 reads FQNEAQ (reference sequence). The CDR3 DNA reads as TGTGCCAGCAGCCCAAGTGTGGGGCCCTATGGCTACACCTTC. This gives the protein CASSPSVGPYGYTF.

The gene calls are TRBV5-6 and TRBJ1-6; D is perhaps TRBD1 (6 bases). Germline V gene lookup returns CDR1 SGHDT and CDR2 YYEEEE. The CDR3 has 16 residues. The V end lost 1 base, the J end lost 0 bases, and 8 bases lay between the germline ends. The CDR3, as DNA: TGTGCCAGCAGCTTGAGGGGGAGCTCCTATAATTCACCCCTCCACTTT. Its protein is CASSLRGSSYNSPLHF. Together with reference TRBV5-6 and TRBJ1-6, the CDR3 gives the full variable domain: DAGVTQSPTHLIKTRGQQVTLRCSPKSGHDTVSWYQQALGQGPQFIFQYYEEEERQRGNFPDRFSGHQFPNYSSELNVNALLLGDSALYLCASSLRGSSYNSPLHFGNGTRLTVT.

This chain uses TRBV2 with TRBJ1-1; D is uncertain. Germline-derived CDR1 and CDR2 are SNHLY and FYNNEI. This CDR3 has 12 amino acids. V shed 7 bases and J shed 0 bases, with 6 bases lying between them. For the CDR3, the DNA is TGTGCCAGCAATGTAATGAACACTGAAGCTTTCTTT. This translates into CASNVMNTEAFF.

The chain carries TRBV19 and TRBJ1-6, with 8 bases identical to TRBD1. CDR3 length: 14 residues. Germline V gene sequence: CDR1 LNHDA, CDR2 SQIVND (reference sequence). V lost 5 bases, J lost 9 bases, and 6 bases stayed unmatched. The CDR3 reads CASSGGTGVSPLHF. CDR3 bases: TGTGCCAGTAGTGGGGGGACAGGAGTTTCACCCCTCCACTTT.

The chain joins TRBV2 to TRBJ2-1, with D perhaps matching TRBD2 (6 bases). V gave up 5 bases and J gave up 4 bases, with 9 bases separating them. The CDR3 contains 13 residues. From germline, CDR1 is SNHLY and CDR2 FYNNEI. CDR3 coding DNA: TGTGCCAGCAGTCCGGACTATTACAATGAGCAGTTCTTC. It is translated as CASSPDYYNEQFF.

This clone is classed as medium-sized (0.01 to 0.1%). CDR3 sequence (DNA): TGTGCCAGCAGTGAAGGTAAAGGACAAGCTGACAATGAGCAGTTCTTC. It yields the protein CASSEGKGQADNEQFF. V gene TRBV2 combines with J gene TRBJ2-1; possibly TRBD1 for D (5 bases). The V end was cut by 1 base, the J end by 5 bases, with 15 bases between. CDR3 size: 16 residues. Germline loops: CDR1 SNHLY, CDR2 FYNNEI.

With regard to this clone: Since a much larger clone is just one base distant, this may be a read error. The V call is TRBV9, the J call TRBJ1-1; D gene ambiguous. CDR3 length: 13 residues. Germline loops: CDR1 SGDLS, CDR2 YYNGEE. The CDR3 DNA reads as TGTGCCAGCAGCGCCTTAATGAACACTAAAGCTTTCTTT. As protein: CASSALMNTKAFF.

The CDR3 region is CASSWGWGGKNTEAFF. The CDR3 bases are TGCGCCAGCAGCTGGGGGTGGGGAGGGAAGAACACTGAAGCTTTCTTT. The V call is TRBV5-1, the J call TRBJ1-1, with a weak D call TRBD1 (5 bases). Germline V lookup: CDR1 SGHRS, CDR2 YFSETQ. The CDR3 is 16 residues long. Trimming cost V 3 bases and J 1 base, with 16 bases left between them. Full variable domain (missing parts from reference TRBV5-1 and TRBJ1-1): KAGVTQTPRYLIKTRGQQVTLSCSPISGHRSVSWYQQTPGQGLQFLFEYFSETQRNKGNFPGRFSGRQFSNSRSEMNVSTLELGDSALYLCASSWGWGGKNTEAFFGQGTRLTVV.

This clone was seen just once. The chain is built from TRBV1 and TRBJ2-1; whether TRBD2, the table's D call, matches the DNA was not checked. TRBV1 represents a pseudogene. The CDR3 length is 18 residues. The CDR3 loop is CTSSQDQGTSGAYNEQFF. The CDR3 bases are TGCACCAGCAGCCAAGATCAAGGGACTAGCGGTGCTTACAATGAGCAGTTCTTC.

The chain links TRBV7-9 to TRBJ1-1; D ambiguous. This CDR3 comprises 12 residues. Per germline, CDR1 SEHNR and CDR2 FQNEAQ (reference sequence). V lost 3 bases, J lost 9 bases, and 11 bases lay in between. The CDR3 nucleotides read TGTGCCAGCAGCTTTGGCGGCCCCCAAGCTTTCTTT. Translation gives CASSFGGPQAFF.

The V call is TRBV11-2, the J call TRBJ1-3; D ambiguous. Trimming shortened V by 3 bases and J by 2 bases, and 11 bases separated the two germline ends. This CDR3 contains 15 residues. Per germline, CDR1 SGHAT and CDR2 FQNNGV. The CDR3, as DNA: TGTGCCAGCAGCTTTCGGCAGGCAGCTGGAAACACCATATATTTT. This sequence encodes CASSFRQAAGNTIYF.